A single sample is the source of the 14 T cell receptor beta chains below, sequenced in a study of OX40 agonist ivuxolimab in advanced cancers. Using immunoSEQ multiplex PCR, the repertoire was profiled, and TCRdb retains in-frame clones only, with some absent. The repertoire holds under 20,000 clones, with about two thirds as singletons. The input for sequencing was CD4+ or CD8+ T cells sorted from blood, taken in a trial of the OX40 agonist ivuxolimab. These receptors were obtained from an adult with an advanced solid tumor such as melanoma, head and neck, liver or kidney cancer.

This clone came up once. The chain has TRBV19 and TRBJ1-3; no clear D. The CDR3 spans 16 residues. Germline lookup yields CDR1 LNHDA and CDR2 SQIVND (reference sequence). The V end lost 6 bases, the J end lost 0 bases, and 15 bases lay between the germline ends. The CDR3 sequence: CASSGESTDSGNTIYF. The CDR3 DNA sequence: TGTGCCAGTAGCGGGGAAAGCACGGACTCTGGAAACACCATATATTTT.

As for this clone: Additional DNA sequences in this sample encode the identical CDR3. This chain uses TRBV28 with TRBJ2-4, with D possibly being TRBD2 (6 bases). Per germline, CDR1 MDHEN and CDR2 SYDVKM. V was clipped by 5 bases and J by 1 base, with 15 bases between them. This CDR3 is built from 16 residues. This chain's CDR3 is CASSLIVGGAKNIQYF. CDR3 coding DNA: TGTGCCAGCAGTCTCATCGTTGGAGGGGCCAAAAACATTCAGTACTTC.

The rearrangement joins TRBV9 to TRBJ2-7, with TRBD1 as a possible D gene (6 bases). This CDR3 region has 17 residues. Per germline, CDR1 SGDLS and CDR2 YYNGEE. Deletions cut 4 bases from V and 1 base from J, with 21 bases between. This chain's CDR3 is CASSQTISGVSSYEQYF. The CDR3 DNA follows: TGTGCCAGCAGCCAAACAATCTCAGGGGTATCGTCCTACGAGCAGTACTTC.

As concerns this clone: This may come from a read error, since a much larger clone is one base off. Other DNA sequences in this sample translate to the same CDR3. CDR3 sequence (DNA): TGTGCCAGCAGCTTGGTTCAGGGTGACACCGGGGAGCTGTTTTTT. This gives the protein CASSLVQGDTGELFF. The chain links TRBV5-1 to TRBJ2-2; TRBD1 might be the D (5 bases). Germline V gene data show CDR1 as SGHRS and CDR2 as YFSETQ. The CDR3 has 15 amino acids.

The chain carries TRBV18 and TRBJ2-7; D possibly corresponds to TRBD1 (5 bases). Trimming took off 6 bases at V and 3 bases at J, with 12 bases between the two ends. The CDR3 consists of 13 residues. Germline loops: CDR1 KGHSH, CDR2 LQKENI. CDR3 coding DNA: TGTGCCAGCTCCGAAGGGGCGCGCTACGAGCAGTACTTC. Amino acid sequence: CASSEGARYEQYF.

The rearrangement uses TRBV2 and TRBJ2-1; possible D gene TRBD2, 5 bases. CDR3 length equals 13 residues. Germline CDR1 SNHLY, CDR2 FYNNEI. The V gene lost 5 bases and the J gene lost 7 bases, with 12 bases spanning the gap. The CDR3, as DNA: TGTGCCAGCAGTCCCAACCCGGGGAATGAGCAGTTCTTC. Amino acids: CASSPNPGNEQFF.

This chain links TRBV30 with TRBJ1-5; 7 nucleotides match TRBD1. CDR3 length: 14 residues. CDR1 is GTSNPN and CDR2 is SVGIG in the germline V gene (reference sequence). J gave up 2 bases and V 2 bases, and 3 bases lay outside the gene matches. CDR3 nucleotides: TGTGCCTGGAGTCAAGGGGGCGGCAATCAGCCCCAGCATTTT. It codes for CAWSQGGGNQPQHF. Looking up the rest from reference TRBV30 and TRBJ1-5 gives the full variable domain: SQTIHQWPATLVQPVGSPLSLECTVEGTSNPNLYWYRQAAGRGLQLLFYSVGIGQISSEVPQNLSASRPQDRQFILSSKKLLLSDSGFYLCAWSQGGGNQPQHFGDGTRLSIL.

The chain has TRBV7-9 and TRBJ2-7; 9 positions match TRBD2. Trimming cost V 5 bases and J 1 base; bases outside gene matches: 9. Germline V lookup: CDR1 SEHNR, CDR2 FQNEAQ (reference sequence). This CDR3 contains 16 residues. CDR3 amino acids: CASSPYSGGHSYEQYF. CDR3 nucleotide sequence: TGTGCCAGCAGCCCATATAGCGGGGGCCATTCCTACGAGCAGTACTTC.

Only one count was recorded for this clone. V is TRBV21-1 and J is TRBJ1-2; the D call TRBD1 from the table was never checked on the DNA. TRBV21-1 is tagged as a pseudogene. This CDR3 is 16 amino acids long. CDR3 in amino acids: CASTEGDPEEVYGYTF. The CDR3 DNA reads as TGTGCCAGCACCGAGGGGGATCCAGAGGAGGTCTATGGCTACACCTTC.

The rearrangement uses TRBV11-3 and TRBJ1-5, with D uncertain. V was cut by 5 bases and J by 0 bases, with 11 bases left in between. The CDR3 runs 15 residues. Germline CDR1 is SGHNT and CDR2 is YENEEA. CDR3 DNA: TGTGCCAGCAGCCCCTCACAGAATAGCAATCAGCCCCAGCATTTT. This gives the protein CASSPSQNSNQPQHF. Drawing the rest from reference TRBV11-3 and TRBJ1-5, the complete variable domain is EAGVVQSPRYKIIEKKQPVAFWCNPISGHNTLYWYLQNLGQGPELLIRYENEEAVDDSQLPKDRFSAERLKGVDSTLKIQPAELGDSAVYLCASSPSQNSNQPQHFGDGTRLSIL.

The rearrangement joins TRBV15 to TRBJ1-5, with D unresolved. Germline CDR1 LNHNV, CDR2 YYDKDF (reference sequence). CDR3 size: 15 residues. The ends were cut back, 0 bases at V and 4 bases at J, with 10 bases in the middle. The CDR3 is CATSRDLNPNQPQHF. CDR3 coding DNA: TGTGCCACCAGCAGAGATCTGAACCCAAATCAGCCCCAGCATTTT.

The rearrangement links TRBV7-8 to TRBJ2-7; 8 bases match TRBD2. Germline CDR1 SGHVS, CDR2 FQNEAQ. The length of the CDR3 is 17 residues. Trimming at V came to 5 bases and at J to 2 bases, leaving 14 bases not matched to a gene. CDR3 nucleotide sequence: TGTGCCAGCAGCCCCCGGGGAGCGGGGGATCGGCCCTACGAGCAGTACTTC. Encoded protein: CASSPRGAGDRPYEQYF. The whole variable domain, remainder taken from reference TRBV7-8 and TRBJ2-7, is GAGVSQSPRYKVAKRGQDVALRCDPISGHVSLFWYQQALGQGPEFLTYFQNEAQLDKSGLPSDRFFAERPEGSVSTLKIQRTQQEDSAVYLCASSPRGAGDRPYEQYFGPGTRLTVT.

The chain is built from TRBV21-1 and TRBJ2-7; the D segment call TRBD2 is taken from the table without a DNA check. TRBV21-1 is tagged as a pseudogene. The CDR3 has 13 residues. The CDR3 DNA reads TGTGCCAGCAGGCTGGATCGGCGCGGAGAGCAGTACTTC. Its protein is CASRLDRRGEQYF.

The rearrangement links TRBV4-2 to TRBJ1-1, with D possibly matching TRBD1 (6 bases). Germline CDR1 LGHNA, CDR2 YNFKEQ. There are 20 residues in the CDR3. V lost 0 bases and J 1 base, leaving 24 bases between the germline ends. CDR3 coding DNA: TGTGCCAGCAGCCAAGAGGAGACTATACCTGGGGGGCCGGGGAACACTGAAGCTTTCTTT. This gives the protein CASSQEETIPGGPGNTEAFF.